Below, 30 T cell receptor beta chains from the same sample are listed, as sequenced in a study of cytomegalovirus exposure and HLA in healthy donors. This PCR relied on a set of 60 Vbeta primers and 13 Jbeta primers. Sequencing was performed with immunoSEQ multiplex PCR; in TCRdb, only in-frame clones are kept and a portion is missing. The table lists 150,000 to 200,000 clones, 55% to 65% of them singletons, with under 3% in the top ten. Source material: PBMCs. The source is a man aged 40-50 years in good health and CMV-seronegative.

The DNA for the CDR3 is TGTGCCAGCAGCTTGTTAGGCGGGACCAGCTCCTACAATGAGCAGTTCTTC. Protein: CASSLLGGTSSYNEQFF. The chain employs TRBV5-6 and TRBJ2-1; D is perhaps TRBD2 (6 bases). V was trimmed by 1 base and J by 0 bases, leaving 14 bases between them. CDR3 length: 17 residues. The germline V gene has CDR1 SGHDT and CDR2 YYEEEE.

This clone has only a few counts. The V gene is TRBV28, the J gene TRBJ1-5; D might be TRBD1 (5 bases). From germline, CDR1 is MDHEN and CDR2 SYDVKM. This CDR3 is 14 amino acids long. V was clipped by 4 bases and J by 7 bases, with 14 bases between them. The CDR3 DNA reads TGTGCCAGCAGTTGGAACAGGATGGGCCAGCCCCAGCATTTT. The encoded protein is CASSWNRMGQPQHF.

DNA for the CDR3: TGTGCCAGCAGTGCCAACCTCGGGACAGCTACCTACAATGAGCAGTTCTTC. Amino acid sequence: CASSANLGTATYNEQFF. The rearrangement uses TRBV25-1 and TRBJ2-1, with 7 bases identical to TRBD1. J lost 2 bases, V lost 4 bases, and 11 bases had no gene match. The CDR3 totals 17 residues. In germline, CDR1 is MGHDK, CDR2 SYGVNS.

V gene TRBV30 combines with J gene TRBJ2-7; 7 bases match TRBD2. The CDR3 consists of 12 residues. Germline assignment: CDR1 GTSNPN and CDR2 SVGIG (reference sequence). V was pared by 4 bases and J by 3 bases, with 3 bases of the junction left unmatched. CDR3 sequence: CAWTWGGYEQYF. CDR3 DNA: TGTGCCTGGACCTGGGGGGGCTACGAGCAGTACTTC.

With regard to this clone: One junction end disagrees with the germline gene, perhaps due to a read error. Other DNA sequences within the sample encode an identical CDR3. The V call is TRBV6-5, the J call TRBJ2-7; the match to TRBD1 covers 8 bases. CDR3 length equals 14 residues. Germline V gives CDR1 MNHEY, CDR2 SVGAGI. As DNA, the CDR3 is TGTGCTAGCACCAGGACAGGGATCTCCTACGAGCAGTACTTC. Translating gives CASTRTGISYEQYF.

This clone was counted between two and nine times. The chain uses TRBV9 and TRBJ2-7, with 9 bases lining up with TRBD2. This CDR3 comprises 16 residues. Germline V gene data show CDR1 as SGDLS and CDR2 as YYNGEE. The J segment lost 0 bases and the V segment lost 4 bases, leaving 8 bases of the junction unmatched. CDR3 sequence (DNA): TGTGCCAGCAGCCCCTGGACTAGCGCAGCCTCCTACGAGCAGTACTTC. Translation gives CASSPWTSAASYEQYF.

V usage is TRBV30 and J usage is TRBJ1-5; D not certain. Germline V CDR1 and CDR2: GTSNPN, SVGIG (reference sequence). Trimming took off 1 base at V and 4 bases at J, with 8 bases between the two ends. CDR3 length: 13 amino acids. As DNA, the CDR3 is TGTGCCTGGAGTGAAAATTCAAATCAGCCCCAGCATTTT. It is translated as CAWSENSNQPQHF.

This clone was seen once. This chain joins TRBV7-2 and TRBJ2-7, with 8 bases aligning to TRBD1. V shed 8 bases and J 0 bases; nucleotides not matched to a gene: 12. CDR3 length: 16 amino acids. Per the germline V gene, CDR1 is SGHTA and CDR2 is FQGNSA. CDR3 DNA: TGTGCCAGCGTTTCCTCTCGGACAGGGAGCTCCTACGAGCAGTACTTC. Translating gives CASVSSRTGSSYEQYF.

V and J are TRBV27 and TRBJ1-2; 9 bases line up with TRBD1. V shed 4 bases, J shed 4 bases, and the junction held 10 bases outside the gene matches. Germline V CDR1 and CDR2: MNHEY, SMNVEV (reference sequence). The CDR3 loop spans 16 amino acids. This CDR3 reads CASSSNPGQGPYGYTF. DNA for the CDR3: TGTGCCAGCAGTTCAAATCCGGGACAGGGTCCCTATGGCTACACCTTC.

The J gene is TRBJ2-1, the V gene TRBV7-9; tentative D call: TRBD2 (6 bases). This CDR3 contains 17 residues. Germline values: CDR1 SEHNR, CDR2 FQNEAQ (reference sequence). The V end was cut by 4 bases, the J end by 5 bases, with 21 bases between. The CDR3 sequence is CASSSPDRGGRDNEQFF. CDR3 bases: TGTGCCAGCAGCTCCCCGGACCGGGGAGGCAGAGACAATGAGCAGTTCTTC.

The genes are TRBV6-5 and TRBJ2-7; TRBD1 matches 7 bases. The CDR3 consists of 15 residues. The V gene's germline CDR1 is MNHEY and CDR2 SVGAGI. V gave up 5 bases and J gave up 2 bases; unmatched junction bases: 9. The CDR3 region is CASSSQTGPPYEQYF. CDR3 DNA sequence: TGTGCCAGCAGTAGTCAGACAGGGCCTCCCTACGAGCAGTACTTC.

The chain is built from TRBV5-5 and TRBJ2-1, with 11 bases matching TRBD2. Germline CDR1 is SGHKS and CDR2 is YYEKEE (reference sequence). The CDR3 runs 17 residues. Unmatched junction bases numbered 11, after V lost 4 bases and J lost 5 bases. The CDR3 DNA follows: TGTGCCAGCAGCCGTGAGTGGCTAGCGGGGGGCGACAATGAGCAGTTCTTC. It codes for CASSREWLAGGDNEQFF.

The chain couples TRBV9 to TRBJ2-2; D is uncertain. The CDR3 is 15 residues long. Trimming shortened V by 2 bases and J by 0 bases, and 8 bases separated the two germline ends. CDR1 is SGDLS, CDR2 YYNGEE, per germline. The CDR3 sequence is CASSVLSSNTGELFF. The CDR3 region has the DNA TGTGCCAGCAGCGTCCTATCTTCGAACACCGGGGAGCTGTTTTTT.

This clone turned up a few times. V is TRBV18 and J is TRBJ2-7; 11 nucleotides match TRBD2. Germline V gene lookup returns CDR1 KGHSH and CDR2 LQKENI. V lost 4 bases and J lost 0; bases outside the gene matches: 8. The CDR3 is 17 amino acids. CDR3 DNA sequence: TGTGCCAGCTCACTAGGGACTAGCGGTACCCTCTCCTACGAGCAGTACTTC. Encoded protein: CASSLGTSGTLSYEQYF.

This clone was observed a few times. CDR3 in amino acids: CSVVNSGANVLTF. For the CDR3, the DNA is TGCAGCGTTGTAAACTCTGGGGCCAACGTCCTGACTTTC. This sequence joins TRBV29-1 and TRBJ2-6; D gene uncertain. The CDR3 totals 13 residues. The ends were cut back, 4 bases at V and 0 bases at J, with 4 bases in the middle. The V gene's germline CDR1 is SQVTM and CDR2 ANQGSEA.

V and J are TRBV27 and TRBJ1-4; 8 positions agree with TRBD1. The CDR3 runs 13 residues. The V segment lost 4 bases and the J segment 12 bases; nucleotides outside the gene matches: 7. Germline CDR1 MNHEY, CDR2 SMNVEV (reference sequence). CDR3 DNA sequence: TGTGCCAGCAGTTATAGACAGGGGCTAGAACTGTTTTTT. Translation: CASSYRQGLELFF.

This clone has just a few counts. The V call is TRBV19, the J call TRBJ2-6; 8 bases match TRBD1. After removal of 7 bases from V and 1 base from J, the junction contained 9 bases not matched to a gene. CDR1 and CDR2 from the germline V gene are LNHDA and SQIVND (reference sequence). The CDR3 spans 17 residues. This CDR3 reads CASKAGGLISGANVLTF. In DNA, the CDR3 is TGTGCCAGTAAGGCAGGGGGCCTCATTTCTGGGGCCAACGTCCTGACTTTC.

The chain uses TRBV13 and TRBJ2-7; 11 bases fit TRBD1. Germline CDR1 and CDR2: PRHDT and FYEKMQ (reference sequence). The length of the CDR3 is 14 residues. The trim removed 5 bases at V and 5 bases at J, leaving 5 bases unmatched. As DNA, the CDR3 is TGTGCCAGCAGCCGACGGGGACAGGGGGACGAGCAGTACTTC. Its protein product is CASSRRGQGDEQYF.

The V and J genes are TRBV5-1 and TRBJ2-5; the D gene is possibly TRBD2 (5 bases). The CDR3 has 14 amino acids. In germline, CDR1 is SGHRS, CDR2 YFSETQ. The V gene lost 4 bases and the J gene lost 1 base, with 11 bases spanning the gap. The CDR3 DNA sequence: TGCGCCAGCAGCCAAACTAGTGGCCAAGAGACCCAGTACTTC. Residues: CASSQTSGQETQYF.

The chain is built from TRBV5-1 and TRBJ2-5; D call uncertain. Trimming stripped 1 base from V and 1 base from J, with 5 bases between. Germline V gene lookup returns CDR1 SGHRS and CDR2 YFSETQ. CDR3 length: 13 residues. CDR3: CASSLNSQETQYF. CDR3 in DNA: TGCGCCAGCAGCTTGAACAGCCAAGAGACCCAGTACTTC.

In its sample, this clone was seen a few times. The chain combines TRBV19 with TRBJ1-1; D may be TRBD1 (6 bases). The V end lost 10 bases, the J end lost 5 bases, and 23 bases lay between the germline ends. Per germline, CDR1 LNHDA and CDR2 SQIVND (reference sequence). This CDR3 is 15 amino acids long. CDR3 sequence: CATVGAGARATEAFF. As DNA, the CDR3 is TGTGCCACCGTGGGGGCAGGGGCGCGGGCTACTGAAGCTTTCTTT.

This clone was counted a single time. V usage is TRBV30 and J usage is TRBJ1-6; D not certain. This CDR3 has 15 amino acids. The germline V gene has CDR1 GTSNPN and CDR2 SVGIG (reference sequence). The ends were cut back, 3 bases at V and 0 bases at J, with 9 bases in the middle. CDR3 sequence reads: CAWSLGSSYNSPLHF. In DNA, the CDR3 is TGTGCCTGGAGCTTGGGGAGCTCCTATAATTCACCCCTCCACTTT.

CDR3 loop: CASSPRNWDSSYEQYF. The DNA for the CDR3 is TGTGCCAGCAGTCCAAGGAATTGGGACAGCTCCTACGAGCAGTACTTC. This chain connects TRBV6-6 to TRBJ2-7; 7 bases map to TRBD1. Germline V gene data show CDR1 as MNHNY and CDR2 as SVGAGI (reference sequence). The V and J ends lost 5 bases and 0 bases, in that order; junction bases with no gene match: 10. This CDR3 spans 16 amino acids.

About this clone: Germline is not matched at one junction end, which may reflect a read error. This chain links TRBV7-9 with TRBJ2-7; 8 bases are shared with TRBD2. The CDR3 is 16 residues long. The germline V gene encodes CDR1 SEHNR and CDR2 FQNEAQ (reference sequence). This CDR3 is CSSSLAGTRDAYEQYF. The CDR3 nucleotides read TGTTCCAGCAGCTTAGCGGGGACTCGGGATGCCTACGAGCAGTACTTC. Combining the CDR3 with reference TRBV7-9 and TRBJ2-7 gives the whole variable domain DTGVSQNPRHKITKRGQNVTFRCDPISEHNRLYWYRQTLGQGPEFLTYFQNEAQLEKSRLLSDRFSAERPKGSFSTLEIQRTEQGDSAMYLCSSSLAGTRDAYEQYFGPGTRLTVT.

V is TRBV5-1 and J is TRBJ1-1; D remains unclear. Germline-derived CDR1 and CDR2 are SGHRS and YFSETQ. Between the trimmed V and J ends, which lost 0 bases and 1 base, there was a span of 10 bases. This CDR3 comprises 15 residues. The CDR3 region has the DNA TGCGCCAGCAGCTTGGCATCCATCGGGAACACTGAAGCTTTCTTT. Translated: CASSLASIGNTEAFF.

The chain has TRBV7-8 and TRBJ1-4; perhaps TRBD1 as D (6 bases). V shed 5 bases and J shed 9 bases, with 25 bases lying between them. The length of the CDR3 is 17 residues. Germline CDR1 is SGHVS and CDR2 is FQNEAQ. CDR3 region: CASSPKHFGTPLKKLFF. The CDR3 nucleotides are TGTGCCAGCAGCCCAAAGCACTTCGGGACACCTTTGAAAAAACTGTTTTTT.

V gene TRBV27 combines with J gene TRBJ2-1; 7 bases line up with TRBD2. The CDR3 is 16 amino acids. The V and J ends lost 2 bases and 2 bases, in that order; junction bases with no gene match: 6. Looked up from germline, CDR1 is MNHEY and CDR2 is SMNVEV (reference sequence). CDR3 amino acids: CASSLGWEGTYNEQFF. CDR3 DNA: TGTGCCAGCAGTTTAGGATGGGAGGGAACCTACAATGAGCAGTTCTTC.

This clone was found once. This chain connects TRBV27 to TRBJ1-1; TRBD1 might be the D (6 bases). The CDR3 has 11 amino acids. The germline gives CDR1 MNHEY, CDR2 SMNVEV (reference sequence). The germline V and J ends were trimmed by 10 bases and 7 bases, with 13 bases remaining between them. CDR3 nucleotides: TGTGCCACCACAAAGGGGGTTGAAGCTTTCTTT. Translated: CATTKGVEAFF.

The chain is built from TRBV12-1 and TRBJ1-3; TRBD1, the table's D call, lacks a check against the DNA. TRBV12-1 is a pseudogene. The CDR3 totals 16 residues. As DNA, the CDR3 is TGTGCCAGCAGCTTACCAACAGGGACGACCAGAAACACCATATATTTT. Protein sequence: CASSLPTGTTRNTIYF.

The J gene is TRBJ2-2, the V gene TRBV6-1, with a tentative D call TRBD1 (6 bases). Germline V gene sequence: CDR1 MNHNS, CDR2 SASEGT. This CDR3 region has 14 residues. With 6 bases removed from V and 8 bases from J, the gap between germline ends came to 16 bases. The CDR3 DNA sequence: TGTGCCAGCAGACAGGGAGATCAGGCAGGGGAGCTGTTTTTT. Translating it yields CASRQGDQAGELFF.